One and the same sample provided the 24 T cell receptor beta chains below, sequenced in a study of blood T cells in healthy people across ages (dated by TCRdb to the mid-2010s). The receptor library was made with 5' RACE. Data came from an Illumina HiSeq 2500. A second PCR of roughly 7 to 11 cycles was performed with a sample-barcoded 5' primer and a J-beta primer mix. TCRdb reran the public reads through fastp at Q25 and MiXCR, keeping productive beta chains. For every CDR3 protein sequence, its rows merge into one entry that carries the most common genes and DNA. In all, the sample holds roughly 680,000 distinct CDR3 sequences, and around 50% of those were seen once. The ten largest clones take up about 14% of the sample. The material sequenced was blood. The receptors shown here come from a woman of 80 years or more in good health.

The chain carries TRBV5-1 and TRBJ2-1; D call uncertain. V lost 8 bases, J lost 0 bases, and 15 bases lay in between. This CDR3 spans 15 amino acids. The germline V gene has CDR1 SGHRS and CDR2 YFSETQ. Here the CDR3 DNA reads TGCGCCAGTCGACCTGGGCGAAGCTCCTACAATGAGCAGTTCTTC. It specifies CASRPGRSSYNEQFF.

As concerns this clonotype: Possible read error: a much larger clone is one base away. This chain links TRBV20-1 with TRBJ1-2; D remains ambiguous. From germline, CDR1 is DFQATT and CDR2 SNEGSKA (reference sequence). The CDR3 loop spans 14 amino acids. CDR3 region: CSARFTDLNCGYTF. CDR3 nucleotide sequence: TGCAGTGCTAGATTCACAGATCTTAACTGTGGCTACACCTTC.

This clonotype appeared many times. The rearrangement joins TRBV2 to TRBJ2-1, with TRBD2 as a possible D gene (5 bases). The V gene lost 3 bases and the J gene lost 5 bases, with 11 bases spanning the gap. Germline CDR1 and CDR2: SNHLY and FYNNEI. The CDR3 has 14 residues. The CDR3 DNA sequence: TGTGCCAGCAGTGATACCGGGGTGAACAATGAGCAGTTCTTC. It translates to CASSDTGVNNEQFF.

This sequence joins TRBV12-3 or TRBV12-4 and TRBJ1-2; 10 bases fit TRBD1. The V and J ends lost 5 bases and 8 bases, in that order; junction bases with no gene match: 14. The length of the CDR3 is 16 residues. CDR3 nucleotides: TGTGCCAGCAGTAGGGAGGGACAGGGGATTGCGGAGGGCTACACCTTC. This translates into CASSREGQGIAEGYTF.

There are many counts of this clonotype. This chain joins TRBV28 and TRBJ1-6; unclear D gene. Per the germline V gene, CDR1 is MDHEN and CDR2 is SYDVKM. V was cut by 3 bases and J by 9 bases, with 6 bases left in between. The CDR3 spans 12 residues. The CDR3 is CASSFSSSPLHF. As DNA, the CDR3 is TGTGCCAGCAGTTTCAGTTCTTCACCCCTCCACTTT.

This clonotype was recorded many times. The rearrangement links TRBV5-1 to TRBJ2-7; no firm D call. This CDR3 spans 17 amino acids. V lost 3 bases, J lost 0 bases, and 19 bases lay in between. CDR1 SGHRS and CDR2 YFSETQ come from the germline V gene. The CDR3, as DNA: TGCGCCAGCAGCTCAGGACCCAAACGGGCTAGCTCCTACGAGCAGTACTTC. This encodes CASSSGPKRASSYEQYF.

The sample holds a few counts of this clonotype. The chain carries TRBV5-6 and TRBJ2-1, with D perhaps TRBD1 (6 bases). Trimming pared 4 bases from V and 7 bases from J, leaving 15 bases between. Germline values: CDR1 SGHDT, CDR2 YYEEEE. The CDR3 is 14 residues long. The CDR3 coding sequence is TGTGCCAGCAGCGTTCAGGACAGTTTGAATGAGCAGTTCTTC. This codes for CASSVQDSLNEQFF. The entire variable domain, with the rest obtained from reference TRBV5-6 and TRBJ2-1, is as follows: DAGVTQSPTHLIKTRGQQVTLRCSPKSGHDTVSWYQQALGQGPQFIFQYYEEEERQRGNFPDRFSGHQFPNYSSELNVNALLLGDSALYLCASSVQDSLNEQFFGPGTRLTVL.

This clonotype was detected ten times or more. The genes are TRBV5-1 and TRBJ2-1; 7 bases line up with TRBD1. Trimming at V came to 3 bases and at J to 5 bases, leaving 8 bases not matched to a gene. The CDR3 runs to 15 residues. The germline CDR1 and CDR2 sequences are SGHRS and YFSETQ. This CDR3 is CASSSTGQKDNEQFF. The CDR3 nucleotides read TGCGCCAGCAGCTCTACGGGACAGAAAGACAATGAGCAGTTCTTC.

This clonotype was seen a few times. One end of the junction varies from germline; a read error may be responsible. The rearrangement links TRBV2 to TRBJ2-1, with 7 bases lining up with TRBD1. This CDR3 is 13 amino acids long. Germline V gene lookup returns CDR1 SNHLY and CDR2 FYNNEI. In nucleotides, the CDR3 is TGTGCCAGCAGTCAAGAACAGGGGAATGAACAGTTCTTC. It codes for CASSQEQGNEQFF.

The genes are TRBV3-1 and TRBJ2-1, with 10 nucleotides matching TRBD2. CDR3 length: 21 amino acids. Germline values: CDR1 LGHDT, CDR2 YNNKEL (reference sequence). V gave up 3 bases and J gave up 8 bases; unmatched junction bases: 25. This CDR3 reads CASSHRKGASGGLYPTDEQFF. Written as DNA, the CDR3 is TGTGCCAGCAGCCACCGCAAGGGGGCTAGCGGGGGATTATACCCTACAGATGAGCAGTTCTTC.

This clonotype was seen many times. The V call is TRBV20-1, the J call TRBJ2-5; 8 bases align to TRBD1. Per the germline V gene, CDR1 is DFQATT and CDR2 is SNEGSKA (reference sequence). CDR3 length: 15 residues. J was trimmed by 2 bases and V by 6 bases; bases with no gene match: 11. For the CDR3, the DNA is TGCAGTGCCCCCAGACAGGGGAACTTACAAGAGACCCAGTACTTC. This encodes CSAPRQGNLQETQYF.

This clonotype has a handful of counts. The chain combines TRBV7-3 with TRBJ2-3, with TRBD2 identical over 8 bases. The V segment lost 1 base and the J segment 2 bases; nucleotides outside the gene matches: 2. The CDR3 spans 15 residues. CDR1 is SGHTA and CDR2 is FQGTGA in the germline V gene. Here the CDR3 DNA reads TGTGCCAGCAGCTTAAGAGCGGGGGTCACAGATACGCAGTATTTT. Residues: CASSLRAGVTDTQYF.

CDR3 nucleotides: TGTGCCAGCAGTTTCCAGGGGGCGAGGGGAAACACCATATATTTT. Encoded protein: CASSFQGARGNTIYF. The chain employs TRBV12-3 or TRBV12-4 and TRBJ1-3; 8 bases are a match to TRBD1. The CDR3 covers 15 residues. Trimming at V came to 3 bases and at J to 4 bases, leaving 5 bases not matched to a gene.

This clonotype appeared many times. The chain combines TRBV6-5 with TRBJ1-2; D is perhaps TRBD1 (6 bases). Between the trimmed V and J ends, which lost 6 bases and 3 bases, there was a span of 17 bases. Germline V gene sequence: CDR1 MNHEY, CDR2 SVGAGI. The CDR3 runs 15 residues. The CDR3 sequence is CASRSTGTDDYGYTF. The DNA of the CDR3 is TGTGCCAGCAGGTCAACAGGGACCGATGACTATGGCTACACCTTC.

A word on this clonotype: A read error may explain this, as a much larger clone is one base away. The rearrangement uses TRBV7-3 and TRBJ2-7; maybe TRBD1 (6 bases). This CDR3 is 13 amino acids long. Germline CDR1 and CDR2: SGHTA and FQGTGA. V gave up 5 bases and J gave up 7 bases, with 15 bases separating them. CDR3 amino acids: CASSVRQANEQYF. Written as DNA, the CDR3 is TGTGCCAGCAGCGTAAGACAGGCCAATGAGCAGTACTTC.

A few counts support this clonotype. V usage is TRBV5-1 and J usage is TRBJ2-5, with 10 bases matching TRBD2. Germline V gene lookup returns CDR1 SGHRS and CDR2 YFSETQ. This CDR3 spans 15 amino acids. V dropped 4 bases and J dropped 11; count of bases not matched to a gene: 14. The CDR3 here is CASSPGLARYNEQYF. CDR3 DNA sequence: TGCGCCAGCAGCCCGGGACTAGCGAGATACAATGAGCAGTACTTC.

V is TRBV14 and J is TRBJ2-3; TRBD2 agrees at 8 bases. V trimming: 0 bases; J trimming: 1 base; junction bases outside the gene matches: 6. The CDR3 extends over 17 amino acids. Looked up from germline, CDR1 is SGHDN and CDR2 is FVKESK. The CDR3 DNA sequence: TGTGCCAGCAGCCAAGACGGGGGGGCAACCGGCACAGATACGCAGTATTTT. Amino acids: CASSQDGGATGTDTQYF. Together with reference TRBV14 and TRBJ2-3, the CDR3 gives the full variable domain: EAGVTQFPSHSVIEKGQTVTLRCDPISGHDNLYWYRRVMGKEIKFLLHFVKESKQDESGMPNNRFLAERTGGTYSTLKVQPAELEDSGVYFCASSQDGGATGTDTQYFGPGTRLTVL.

This chain links TRBV28 with TRBJ2-5, with TRBD1 as a possible D gene (5 bases). The J call is in doubt because the DNA end fits TRBJ2-7 better. The CDR3 extends over 16 amino acids. Germline CDR1 MDHEN, CDR2 SYDVKM. CDR3 DNA sequence: TGTGCCAGCAGTTTTTCCCATGTCACAGGAATCGACGAGCAGTACTTC. Protein product: CASSFSHVTGIDEQYF.

For this clonotype: One end of the junction is discordant with germline, which a read error may explain. V and J are TRBV2 and TRBJ1-1; a weak D match, TRBD1 (6 bases). The CDR3 is 15 residues long. CDR1 SNHLY and CDR2 FYNNEI come from the germline V gene. The CDR3 DNA follows: TGTGCCAGCAGTACGACCTCTGACAGGAACGCTGAAGCTTTCTTT. It codes for CASSTTSDRNAEAFF.

This clonotype has more than one count but fewer than ten. The DNA of the CDR3 is TGTGCCACCAGGGAGGAGGGAGGAACGCAGTATTTT. This translates into CATREEGGTQYF. The rearrangement joins TRBV24-1 to TRBJ2-3; D perhaps matches TRBD2 (6 bases). The CDR3 is 12 residues long. Trimming removed 7 bases at V and 9 bases at J, with 13 bases between. The germline gives CDR1 KGHDR, CDR2 SFDVKD.

The chain joins TRBV5-1 to TRBJ2-3, with TRBD2 matching over 10 bases. This CDR3 region has 16 residues. The germline V gene encodes CDR1 SGHRS and CDR2 YFSETQ. The junction had 8 bases not matched to a gene; V was cut back by 4 bases and J by 3 bases. For the CDR3, the DNA is TGCGCCAGCAGCCCCTTAGCGGGGGGTAGGACAGATACGCAGTATTTT. Encoded protein: CASSPLAGGRTDTQYF.

The CDR3 here is CATSRDPGLTSDTQYF. For the CDR3, the DNA is TGTGCCACCAGCAGAGATCCGGGACTTACCTCAGATACGCAGTATTTT. The rearrangement links TRBV15 to TRBJ2-3; a weak D match, TRBD2 (6 bases). V was shortened by 0 bases and J by 4 bases, with 14 bases between the two germline ends. This CDR3 spans 16 amino acids. CDR1 and CDR2 (germline): LNHNV, YYDKDF (reference sequence).

Points on this clonotype: A much larger clone differs from this one at a single base, so this may be a read error. The chain recombines TRBV5-1 with TRBJ1-1, with TRBD1 as a possible D gene (6 bases). The ends were cut back, 10 bases at V and 4 bases at J, with 20 bases in the middle. CDR3 size: 14 residues. Per the germline V gene, CDR1 is SGHRS and CDR2 is YFSETQ. CDR3 DNA sequence: TGCGCCGGCGGTCCCCGGGGGCGGTTCACTGAAGCTTTCTTT. The encoded protein is CAGGPRGRFTEAFF.

This clonotype appeared a few times. The gene calls are TRBV5-1 and TRBJ2-2; possibly TRBD1 or TRBD2 for D (6 bases each). V was pared by 5 bases and J by 2 bases, with 13 bases between. This CDR3 is built from 15 residues. Germline CDR1 reads SGHRS; CDR2 reads YFSETQ. In nucleotides, the CDR3 is TGCGCCAGCAGTTCGCGGGACACCAACACCGGGGAGCTGTTTTTT. It codes for CASSSRDTNTGELFF. Filled out from reference TRBV5-1 and TRBJ2-2, the complete variable domain reads KAGVTQTPRYLIKTRGQQVTLSCSPISGHRSVSWYQQTPGQGLQFLFEYFSETQRNKGNFPGRFSGRQFSNSRSEMNVSTLELGDSALYLCASSSRDTNTGELFFGEGSRLTVL.